This entry lists 21 T cell receptor beta chains sequenced from one sample in a study of OX40 agonist ivuxolimab in advanced cancers. Assay: immunoSEQ multiplex PCR; the TCRdb copy retains only in-frame clones and omits some. The sample consists of 45,000 or so clones, 82% of them appearing once. Source: CD4+ or CD8+ T cells sorted from blood, taken in a trial of the OX40 agonist ivuxolimab. These receptors all stem from an adult with an advanced solid tumor such as melanoma, head and neck, liver or kidney cancer.

The chain uses TRBV2 and TRBJ2-7, with 10 bases identical to TRBD1. V lost 2 bases, J lost 4 bases, and 8 bases stayed unmatched. The CDR3 extends over 16 amino acids. Germline CDR1 and CDR2: SNHLY and FYNNEI. The CDR3 nucleotides are TGTGCCAGCAGTGAATTGTCGGGACAGGGGAGTTACGAGCAGTACTTC. Encoded protein: CASSELSGQGSYEQYF.

J is TRBJ1-6 and V is TRBV5-5; no firm D call. Germline CDR1 is SGHKS and CDR2 is YYEKEE (reference sequence). The V and J ends lost 2 bases and 5 bases respectively, with 17 bases between them. This CDR3 spans 17 amino acids. DNA for the CDR3: TGTGCCAGCAGCTTCGCCCCCAATCTTGTGGATAATTCACCCCTCCACTTT. The encoded protein is CASSFAPNLVDNSPLHF.

V gene TRBV30 combines with J gene TRBJ1-3, with D perhaps TRBD1 (6 bases). This CDR3 is 13 amino acids long. Germline V gene lookup returns CDR1 GTSNPN and CDR2 SVGIG (reference sequence). The CDR3 nucleotides are TGTGCTACAAAAGGGGGATCCGGAAACACCATATATTTT. It encodes CATKGGSGNTIYF.

This clone was found once. The rearrangement uses TRBV10-3 and TRBJ2-7; D is perhaps TRBD1 or TRBD2 (5 bases each). Germline CDR1 is ENHRY and CDR2 is SYGVKD. With 7 bases removed from V and 3 bases from J, the gap between germline ends came to 13 bases. This CDR3 spans 13 amino acids. CDR3 in DNA: TGTGCCATCACCGGGGCTTTAAACTACGAGCAGTACTTC. Protein sequence: CAITGALNYEQYF.

This clone appeared a few times. The V and J genes are TRBV2 and TRBJ1-5; the D is unclear. V gave up 0 bases and J gave up 10 bases, with 10 bases separating them. The germline gives CDR1 SNHLY, CDR2 FYNNEI. The CDR3 length is 13 residues. DNA of the CDR3: TGTGCCAGCAGTGAAGCCAGGCCTATACCCCAGCATTTT. Translated: CASSEARPIPQHF.

The chain couples TRBV29-1 to TRBJ1-2; D not certain. The V end lost 3 bases, the J end lost 8 bases, and 22 bases lay between the germline ends. CDR1 is SQVTM, CDR2 ANQGSEA, per germline. The CDR3 extends over 15 amino acids. DNA of the CDR3: TGCAGCGTTGATGAATTTACCGGGCAGGTTGACGGCTACACCTTC. Encoded protein: CSVDEFTGQVDGYTF.

This chain connects TRBV6-4 to TRBJ1-6; D gene uncertain. This CDR3 is built from 15 residues. Germline lookup yields CDR1 MRHNA and CDR2 SNTAGT. Trimming pared 3 bases from V and 7 bases from J, leaving 13 bases between. CDR3 DNA sequence: TGTGCCAGCAGTGATCGAACTGGCCCAAATTCACCCCTCCACTTT. Amino acid sequence: CASSDRTGPNSPLHF.

This clone was seen more than once but under ten times. This CDR3 is CASSLRARDRGVSDGYTF. The CDR3 DNA follows: TGTGCCAGCAGCTTAAGGGCCCGGGACAGGGGAGTGTCGGATGGCTACACCTTC. V usage is TRBV7-9 and J usage is TRBJ1-2; 10 bases map to TRBD1. The CDR3 is made up of 18 amino acids. CDR1 is SEHNR and CDR2 is FQNEAQ in the germline V gene (reference sequence). V lost 2 bases and J lost 6; bases outside the gene matches: 15.

The chain is built from TRBV2 and TRBJ1-4; 9 bases are shared with TRBD1. The CDR3 contains 15 residues. The V gene's germline CDR1 is SNHLY and CDR2 FYNNEI. After removal of 8 bases from V and 14 bases from J, the junction contained 18 bases not matched to a gene. The chain's CDR3 is CASAARTGQGAFLFF. The CDR3 DNA reads as TGTGCCAGCGCAGCTAGGACGGGACAGGGAGCGTTTCTGTTTTTT. The full variable domain, with the rest looked up from reference TRBV2 and TRBJ1-4, is EPEVTQTPSHQVTQMGQEVILRCVPISNHLYFYWYRQILGQKVEFLVSFYNNEISEKSEIFDDQFSVERPDGSNFTLKIRSTKLEDSAMYFCASAARTGQGAFLFFGSGTQLSVL.

The V call is TRBV27, the J call TRBJ2-7, with a weak D call TRBD1 (6 bases). The CDR3 consists of 12 residues. V dropped 5 bases and J dropped 7 bases, with 12 bases sitting between them. CDR1 is MNHEY, CDR2 SMNVEV, per germline (reference sequence). The CDR3 nucleotides read TGTGCCAGCAGTAACAGGGTCTCTGAGCAGTACTTC. The encoded protein is CASSNRVSEQYF.

This clone was detected a few times. The chain links TRBV28 to TRBJ1-2; D perhaps matches TRBD1 (5 bases). This CDR3 has 16 residues. V was trimmed by 6 bases and J by 7 bases, leaving 24 bases between them. Looked up from germline, CDR1 is MDHEN and CDR2 is SYDVKM. The CDR3 spells CASRDRYPREVGGYTF. The CDR3 DNA sequence: TGTGCCAGCAGAGACAGATACCCCAGGGAAGTCGGTGGCTACACCTTC.

This sequence joins TRBV5-4 and TRBJ1-5; unclear D gene. Germline V gene lookup returns CDR1 SGHNT and CDR2 YYREEE (reference sequence). V gave up 3 bases and J gave up 11 bases, with 6 bases separating them. The CDR3 runs to 10 residues. The CDR3 reads CASSSSTQHF. The CDR3 DNA sequence: TGTGCCAGCAGCTCCTCCACCCAGCATTTT.

The chain employs TRBV28 and TRBJ2-7; unclear D gene. There are 14 residues in the CDR3. V lost 6 bases, J lost 3 bases, and 15 bases lay in between. Germline assignment: CDR1 MDHEN and CDR2 SYDVKM. Written as DNA, the CDR3 is TGTGCCAGCAGCCCTCCGAGTCTTTACTACGAGCAGTACTTC. Encoded protein: CASSPPSLYYEQYF.

The J gene is TRBJ1-1, the V gene TRBV7-9; 11 nucleotides align to TRBD1. Trimming removed 5 bases from V and 6 bases from J; junction bases left unmatched: 5. CDR3 length: 14 amino acids. From germline, CDR1 is SEHNR and CDR2 FQNEAQ (reference sequence). CDR3 amino acids: CASSRTGGPAEAFF. For the CDR3, the DNA is TGTGCCAGCAGCCGGACAGGGGGCCCCGCTGAAGCTTTCTTT.

The CDR3 DNA reads as TGTGCCAGCTCAACAGGACAGGGCATAGATACGCAGTATTTT. It encodes CASSTGQGIDTQYF. This chain links TRBV7-9 with TRBJ2-3, with TRBD1 matching over 8 bases. CDR1 is SEHNR and CDR2 is FQNEAQ in the germline V gene (reference sequence). The CDR3 has 14 residues. Trimming cost V 8 bases and J 5 bases; bases outside gene matches: 9.

The V call is TRBV27, the J call TRBJ1-6, with TRBD1 matching 7 bases. This CDR3 spans 16 amino acids. With V trimmed by 5 bases and J by 6 bases, 10 bases remained unmatched. Germline V gene sequence: CDR1 MNHEY, CDR2 SMNVEV (reference sequence). The DNA for the CDR3 is TGTGCCAGCAGTCTGGGACCGGGACAGTTTAATTCACCCCTCCACTTT. Encoded protein: CASSLGPGQFNSPLHF.

The V call is TRBV19, the J call TRBJ1-2, with D perhaps matching TRBD1 (6 bases). Trimming took 3 bases from V and 5 from J, leaving 10 bases between them. The CDR3 is made up of 13 amino acids. Germline CDR1 is LNHDA and CDR2 is SQIVND (reference sequence). The CDR3 protein is CASSMTGAYGYTF. The DNA for the CDR3 is TGTGCCAGTAGTATGACAGGAGCGTATGGCTACACCTTC.

The genes are TRBV11-3 and TRBJ2-1; 10 bases are a match to TRBD2. Germline V gene sequence: CDR1 SGHNT, CDR2 YENEEA. This CDR3 region has 14 residues. V lost 5 bases to trimming and J lost 7 bases; unmatched junction nucleotides: 5. CDR3 nucleotide sequence: TGTGCCAGCAGCCACGGACTAGCGGAAAATGAGCAGTTCTTC. Translation gives CASSHGLAENEQFF.

This chain links TRBV30 with TRBJ2-5; no reliable D call. Trimming removed 2 bases at V and 11 bases at J, with 15 bases between. The CDR3 extends over 12 amino acids. Germline CDR1 GTSNPN, CDR2 SVGIG (reference sequence). CDR3: CAWSLVVGEQYF. In DNA form, the CDR3 reads TGTGCCTGGAGTCTAGTAGTTGGAGAGCAGTACTTC.

J is TRBJ2-7 and V is TRBV4-1; 7 nucleotides align to TRBD1. After removal of 4 bases from V and 4 bases from J, the junction contained 7 bases not matched to a gene. The CDR3 is 14 residues long. The germline CDR1 and CDR2 sequences are MGHRA and YSYEKL. The CDR3 DNA is TGCGCCAGCAGCCTAACAGGGGTGGATTACGAGCAGTACTTC. This codes for CASSLTGVDYEQYF.

The chain uses TRBV6-6 and TRBJ2-2, with D hard to call. In germline, CDR1 is MNHNY, CDR2 SVGAGI (reference sequence). CDR3 length: 12 amino acids. With 6 bases removed from V and 6 bases from J, the gap between germline ends came to 8 bases. The CDR3: CASSRSPGELFF. In DNA form, the CDR3 reads TGTGCCAGCAGCAGGAGCCCCGGGGAGCTGTTTTTT.